Below, 19 T cell receptor beta chains from the same sample are listed, as sequenced in a study of T cells in Graves' hyperthyroidism and ophthalmopathy. The TCR beta CDR3 regions underwent amplification using RNA transcripts as the source. HTBI primers were employed in a first-round RT-PCR of the TCR CDR3. TCRdb recomputed calls from the multiplex PCR reads with MiXCR, one row per CDR3 protein. The sample lists 620,000 or so distinct CDR3 sequences; roughly 15% were seen once. Input material: blood. The source of these receptors is a woman between 50 and 59 years old with Graves' ophthalmopathy.

There are a few counts of this clonotype. The CDR3 nucleotides read TGTGCCAGCACCCGTCTCATGGGAAGCAATCAGCCCCAGCATTTT. Translation: CASTRLMGSNQPQHF. The V and J genes are TRBV2 and TRBJ1-5; D remains unclear. Germline loops: CDR1 SNHLY, CDR2 FYNNEI. This CDR3 has 15 amino acids. The V end was cut by 7 bases, the J end by 1 base, with 14 bases between.

CDR3 nucleotides: TGTGCCAGCAGCCCCCGGACTAGCGGGAGTACGGGGCAGTACTTC. It yields the protein CASSPRTSGSTGQYF. The J gene is TRBJ2-7, the V gene TRBV11-2; 13 bases map to TRBD2. The CDR3 totals 15 residues. Losses at the gene ends were 5 bases for V and 9 bases for J; bases not matched to a gene: 10. The germline gives CDR1 SGHAT, CDR2 FQNNGV.

This clonotype came up a few times. The chain carries TRBV28 and TRBJ1-2, with D unresolved. CDR3 length: 14 residues. Trimming took off 1 base at V and 3 bases at J, with 9 bases between the two ends. Germline CDR1 MDHEN, CDR2 SYDVKM. DNA for the CDR3: TGTGCCAGCAGTTTATCAGACCACTACTATGGCTACACCTTC. Amino acid sequence: CASSLSDHYYGYTF.

This clonotype was found many times. The chain employs TRBV7-8 and TRBJ2-1, with no clear D. The CDR3 extends over 12 amino acids. Trimming removed 4 bases from V and 12 bases from J, with 13 bases in between. Germline V gives CDR1 SGHVS, CDR2 FQNEAQ. The CDR3 DNA reads TGTGCCAGCAGCTCACATGGGTCTGGGCAGTTCTTC. It yields the protein CASSSHGSGQFF. The whole variable domain, remainder taken from reference TRBV7-8 and TRBJ2-1, is GAGVSQSPRYKVAKRGQDVALRCDPISGHVSLFWYQQALGQGPEFLTYFQNEAQLDKSGLPSDRFFAERPEGSVSTLKIQRTQQEDSAVYLCASSSHGSGQFFGPGTRLTVL.

This clonotype has just a few counts. The rearrangement uses TRBV25-1 and TRBJ2-1, with a tentative D call TRBD1 (5 bases). CDR1 is MGHDK, CDR2 SYGVNS, per germline. The CDR3 consists of 16 residues. Between the trimmed V and J ends, which lost 2 bases and 5 bases, there was a span of 16 bases. CDR3 region: CASSENPPGFHNEQFF. CDR3 sequence (DNA): TGTGCCAGCAGTGAAAACCCCCCAGGGTTCCACAATGAGCAGTTCTTC.

This clonotype came up a few times. The chain links TRBV24-1 to TRBJ1-2, with 10 nucleotides matching TRBD1. CDR3 size: 17 residues. Germline values: CDR1 KGHDR, CDR2 SFDVKD. The junction had 7 bases not matched to a gene; V was cut back by 1 base and J by 3 bases. The CDR3 sequence is CATSDFDRGRLHYGYTF. Here the CDR3 DNA reads TGTGCCACCAGTGATTTTGACAGGGGGCGCTTGCACTATGGCTACACCTTC.

The V gene is TRBV29-1, the J gene TRBJ1-5; D gene unclear. V was pared by 4 bases and J by 6 bases, with 10 bases between. The CDR3 runs to 12 residues. In germline, CDR1 is SQVTM, CDR2 ANQGSEA. The CDR3 sequence is CSVGWSTQPQHF. CDR3 DNA: TGCAGCGTTGGTTGGAGTACTCAGCCCCAGCATTTT.

This clonotype showed up many times. The CDR3 region has the DNA TGTGCCAGCAGCTCGACAGGGAATGAGCAGTTCTTC. Protein: CASSSTGNEQFF. The chain recombines TRBV7-3 with TRBJ2-1, with 7 bases matching TRBD1. This CDR3 has 12 amino acids. The germline CDR1 and CDR2 sequences are SGHTA and FQGTGA. Germline trimming cut 4 bases from V and 7 bases from J; bases unmatched to any gene: 1. Full variable domain (rest looked up from reference TRBV7-3 and TRBJ2-1): GAGVSQTPSNKVTEKGKYVELRCDPISGHTALYWYRQSLGQGPEFLIYFQGTGAADDSGLPNDRFFAVRPEGSVSTLKIQRTERGDSAVYLCASSSTGNEQFFGPGTRLTVL.

The chain combines TRBV24-1 with TRBJ2-3, with a weak D call TRBD1 (6 bases). Germline assignment: CDR1 KGHDR and CDR2 SFDVKD. The V and J ends lost 4 bases and 0 bases respectively, with 13 bases between them. The CDR3 length is 16 residues. The CDR3 spells CATSDPMGASTDTQYF. The CDR3 DNA is TGTGCCACCAGTGACCCAATGGGGGCCAGCACAGATACGCAGTATTTT.

This clonotype was detected ten times or more. The rearrangement joins TRBV2 to TRBJ1-5; tentatively, D is TRBD1 (6 bases). The CDR3 spans 16 residues. Deletions cut 0 bases from V and 8 bases from J, with 17 bases between. Germline V CDR1 and CDR2: SNHLY, FYNNEI. CDR3 bases: TGTGCCAGCAGTGAAGCGCATTTAGGCAGGGGAAAGCCCCAGCATTTT. Its protein product is CASSEAHLGRGKPQHF.

This clonotype was picked up a small number of times. The chain joins TRBV4-1 to TRBJ1-5; no reliable D call. The ends were cut back, 4 bases at V and 15 bases at J, with 22 bases in the middle. Germline V gene data show CDR1 as MGHRA and CDR2 as YSYEKL. This CDR3 spans 14 amino acids. CDR3 sequence: CASSPTQTHLVWHF. CDR3 DNA sequence: TGCGCCAGCAGCCCCACCCAGACACATTTGGTCTGGCATTTT.

Ten or more counts support this clonotype. V gene TRBV30 combines with J gene TRBJ2-7; TRBD1 aligns across 7 bases. V shed 0 bases, J shed 1 base, and the junction held 6 bases outside the gene matches. The CDR3 contains 15 residues. Germline V lookup: CDR1 GTSNPN, CDR2 SVGIG (reference sequence). DNA of the CDR3: TGTGCCTGGAGTGTACCGGGACAGATATCCTACGAGCAGTACTTC. It codes for CAWSVPGQISYEQYF.

This clonotype was seen ten or more times. J is TRBJ2-7 and V is TRBV7-2; the D is unclear. This CDR3 spans 16 amino acids. The V end lost 2 bases, the J end lost 2 bases, and 16 bases lay between the germline ends. The germline CDR1 and CDR2 sequences are SGHTA and FQGNSA. The CDR3 nucleotides are TGTGCCAGCAGCTTACTTGTGCCAGGTGAAACCTACGAGCAGTACTTC. Protein: CASSLLVPGETYEQYF.

This clonotype was seen at least ten times. The J gene is TRBJ1-1, the V gene TRBV7-9; no definite D call. Germline CDR1 is SEHNR and CDR2 is FQNEAQ (reference sequence). V was trimmed by 2 bases and J by 2 bases, leaving 18 bases between them. The CDR3 is made up of 17 amino acids. Written as DNA, the CDR3 is TGTGCCAGCAGCTTATTTGTCGGTCCCCAGGCTAACACTGAAGCTTTCTTT. Its protein is CASSLFVGPQANTEAFF.

This clonotype was recorded a few times. This chain joins TRBV28 and TRBJ1-1, with D unclear. The CDR3 has 12 amino acids. From germline, CDR1 is MDHEN and CDR2 SYDVKM. V shed 8 bases and J shed 1 base, with 8 bases lying between them. The CDR3: CASLTPNTEAFF. CDR3 bases: TGTGCCAGCTTGACCCCGAACACTGAAGCTTTCTTT.

Many counts were recorded for this clonotype. Compared with germline, one end of the junction differs, possibly owing to a read error. The rearrangement uses TRBV20-1 and TRBJ2-3, with a tentative D call TRBD2 (5 bases). This CDR3 contains 14 residues. CDR1 DFQATT and CDR2 SNEGSKA come from the germline V gene (reference sequence). CDR3 in DNA: TGCAGTACTAGAGAACCGGGTTCCACAGATACGCAGTATTTT. Its protein is CSTREPGSTDTQYF.

This clonotype was recorded a few times. CDR3 bases: TGCAGTGCTTTCCTTGAGGGACTAGCGGGAGAGACCCAGTACTTC. Amino acids: CSAFLEGLAGETQYF. This sequence joins TRBV20-1 and TRBJ2-5; 12 bases agree with TRBD2. The junction had 8 bases not matched to a gene; V was cut back by 5 bases and J by 4 bases. The germline CDR1 and CDR2 sequences are DFQATT and SNEGSKA (reference sequence). The CDR3 loop spans 15 amino acids.

This clonotype was found many times. CDR3 protein: CASRSDHEKLFF. Here the CDR3 DNA reads TGTGCCAGCAGGTCGGATCATGAAAAACTGTTTTTT. V usage is TRBV7-6 and J usage is TRBJ1-4, with D hard to call. Trimming cost V 6 bases and J 6 bases, with 8 bases left between them. The germline V gene encodes CDR1 SGHVS and CDR2 FNYEAQ. The CDR3 loop spans 12 amino acids.

The chain joins TRBV7-2 to TRBJ2-1; 7 positions agree with TRBD2. This CDR3 is built from 15 residues. From germline, CDR1 is SGHTA and CDR2 FQGNSA. The V and J ends lost 1 base and 4 bases, in that order; junction bases with no gene match: 4. CDR3 DNA: TGTGCCAGCAGCTTAGATTCAGCGGGATACAATGAGCAGTTCTTC. This codes for CASSLDSAGYNEQFF.